Listed below are T cell receptor beta chains from one sample, sequenced in a study of blood T cell repertoires in COVID-19. This table comes from immunoSEQ multiplex PCR, and its TCRdb copy is limited to in-frame clones, with some not included. The table lists under 75,000 clones, roughly nine tenths of them singletons. The sample was peripheral blood. Every receptor here comes from a man aged 45-65 years with active COVID-19. Both conserved end residues are part of each CDR3. Fields, in order: D gene, V gene, J gene, clone size, CDR3 protein, CDR3 DNA. A D gene is named only where the DNA matches it firmly. Clone size is shown for a subset of rows, as once, few, many or a class of expanded clone.

NA,TRBV5-1,TRBJ2-5,NA,CASSLTVQETQYF,TGCGCCAGCAGCTTGACAGTCCAAGAGACCCAGTACTTC
TRBD1,TRBV27,TRBJ1-4,once,CASNRGAPWATNEKLFF,TGTGCCAGCAACAGGGGGGCGCCTTGGGCAACTAATGAAAAACTGTTTTTT
TRBD2,TRBV13,TRBJ2-3,NA,CASSFGTSGSTDTQYF,TGTGCCAGCAGCTTCGGGACTAGCGGAAGCACAGATACGCAGTATTTT
NA,TRBV18,TRBJ1-1,NA,CASSRSESNTEAFF,TGTGCCAGCTCACGGTCAGAATCGAACACTGAAGCTTTCTTT
NA,TRBV5-6,TRBJ1-5,NA,CASSLRGGGNQPQHF,TGTGCCAGCAGCCTTCGTGGGGGGGGGAATCAGCCCCAGCATTTT
TRBD2,TRBV5-5,TRBJ2-3,NA,CASSSVGSGFPDTQYF,TGTGCCAGCAGCTCGGTTGGTAGCGGGTTTCCAGATACGCAGTATTTT
NA,TRBV6-6,TRBJ1-6,NA,CASSYKSSYNSPLHF,TGTGCCAGCAGCTACAAGAGCTCCTATAATTCACCCCTCCACTTT
NA,TRBV9,TRBJ2-3,once,CASSVVGGLADTQYF,TGTGCCAGCAGCGTAGTGGGGGGGCTGGCAGATACGCAGTATTTT
TRBD2,TRBV19,TRBJ2-7,NA,CASSRSGVSNEQYF,TGTGCCAGTAGTAGAAGCGGGGTATCGAACGAGCAGTACTTC
NA,TRBV5-1,TRBJ1-2,NA,CASRLTNGLDGYTF,TGCGCCAGCAGGTTAACGAACGGGTTGGATGGCTACACCTTC
TRBD1,TRBV5-6,TRBJ1-3,once,CASSFDRGPGNTIYF,TGTGCCAGCAGCTTTGACAGGGGGCCAGGAAACACCATATATTTT
NA,TRBV20-1,TRBJ1-2,once,CSASGRDTF,TGCAGTGCTAGTGGCAGGGACACCTTC
TRBD2,TRBV5-1,TRBJ2-1,NA,CASSLNSGGSAREQFF,TGCGCCAGCAGCTTAAATAGCGGGGGGTCGGCACGGGAGCAGTTCTTC